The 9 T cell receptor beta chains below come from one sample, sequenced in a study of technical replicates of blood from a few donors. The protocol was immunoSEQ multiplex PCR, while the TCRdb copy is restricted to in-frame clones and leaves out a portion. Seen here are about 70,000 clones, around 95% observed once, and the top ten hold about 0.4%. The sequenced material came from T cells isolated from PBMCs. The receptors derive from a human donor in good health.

CDR3 protein: CASSFPGEGQPQHF. The CDR3 region has the DNA TGTGCCAGCAGTTTCCCAGGGGAGGGTCAGCCCCAGCATTTT. The V and J genes are TRBV28 and TRBJ1-5; TRBD1 might be the D (6 bases). Germline values: CDR1 MDHEN, CDR2 SYDVKM. The CDR3 covers 14 residues. Trimming took off 3 bases at V and 6 bases at J, with 12 bases between the two ends.

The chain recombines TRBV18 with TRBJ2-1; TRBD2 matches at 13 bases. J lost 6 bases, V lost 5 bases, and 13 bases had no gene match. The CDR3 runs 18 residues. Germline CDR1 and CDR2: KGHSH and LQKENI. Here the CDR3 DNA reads TGTGCCAGCTCATTAGTTCAAGCCGGGACTAGCGGGATCAATGAGCAGTTCTTC. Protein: CASSLVQAGTSGINEQFF. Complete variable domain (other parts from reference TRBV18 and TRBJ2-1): NAGVMQNPRHLVRRRGQEARLRCSPMKGHSHVYWYRQLPEEGLKFMVYLQKENIIDESGMPKERFSAEFPKEGPSILRIQQVVRGDSAAYFCASSLVQAGTSGINEQFFGPGTRLTVL.

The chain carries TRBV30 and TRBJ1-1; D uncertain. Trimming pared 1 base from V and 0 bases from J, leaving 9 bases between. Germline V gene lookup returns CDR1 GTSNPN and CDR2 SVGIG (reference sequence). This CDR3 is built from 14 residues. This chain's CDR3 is CAWSDGFMNTEAFF. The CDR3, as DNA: TGTGCCTGGAGTGACGGTTTCATGAACACTGAAGCTTTCTTT.

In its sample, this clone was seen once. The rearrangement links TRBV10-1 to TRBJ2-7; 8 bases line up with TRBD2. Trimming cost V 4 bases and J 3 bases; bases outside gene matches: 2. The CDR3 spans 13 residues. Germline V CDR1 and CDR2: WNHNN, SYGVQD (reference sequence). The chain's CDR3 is CASSGGGFYEQYF. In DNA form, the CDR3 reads TGCGCCAGCAGTGGCGGGGGGTTCTACGAGCAGTACTTC.

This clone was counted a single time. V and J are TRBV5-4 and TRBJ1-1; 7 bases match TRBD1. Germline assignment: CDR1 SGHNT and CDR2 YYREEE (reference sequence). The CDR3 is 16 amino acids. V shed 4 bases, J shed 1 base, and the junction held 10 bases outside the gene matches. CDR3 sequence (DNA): TGTGCCAGCAGCGTTTTAATGACAGGGCCGAACACTGAAGCTTTCTTT. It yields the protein CASSVLMTGPNTEAFF.

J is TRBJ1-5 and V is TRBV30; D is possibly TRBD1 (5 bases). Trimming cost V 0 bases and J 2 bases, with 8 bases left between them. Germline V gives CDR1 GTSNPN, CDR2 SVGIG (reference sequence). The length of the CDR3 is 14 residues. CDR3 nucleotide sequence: TGTGCCTGGAGTGTTGACAGCGGCAATCAGCCCCAGCATTTT. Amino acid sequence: CAWSVDSGNQPQHF. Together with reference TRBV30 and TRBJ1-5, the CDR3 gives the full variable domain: SQTIHQWPATLVQPVGSPLSLECTVEGTSNPNLYWYRQAAGRGLQLLFYSVGIGQISSEVPQNLSASRPQDRQFILSSKKLLLSDSGFYLCAWSVDSGNQPQHFGDGTRLSIL.

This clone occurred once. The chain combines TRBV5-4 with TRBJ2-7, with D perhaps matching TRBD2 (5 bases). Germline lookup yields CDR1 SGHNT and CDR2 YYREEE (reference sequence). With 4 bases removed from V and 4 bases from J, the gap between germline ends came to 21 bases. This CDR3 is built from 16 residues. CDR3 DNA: TGTGCCAGCAGCCGGAACAACAGCTTACCGGGATACGAGCAGTACTTC. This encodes CASSRNNSLPGYEQYF.

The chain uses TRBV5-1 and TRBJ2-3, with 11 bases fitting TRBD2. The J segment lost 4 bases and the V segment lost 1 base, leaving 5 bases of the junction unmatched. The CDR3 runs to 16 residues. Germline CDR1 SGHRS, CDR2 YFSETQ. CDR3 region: CASSLLFSGRADTQYF. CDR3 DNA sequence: TGCGCCAGCAGCTTGTTGTTTAGCGGGAGGGCAGATACGCAGTATTTT.

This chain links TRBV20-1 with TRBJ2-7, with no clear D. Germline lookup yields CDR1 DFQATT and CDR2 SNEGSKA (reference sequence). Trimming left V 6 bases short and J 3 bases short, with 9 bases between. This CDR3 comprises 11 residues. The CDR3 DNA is TGCAGTGCCCGTCTCGGCTACGAGCAGTACTTC. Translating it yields CSARLGYEQYF.